This T cell receptor beta chain came from a study of T cells in Graves' hyperthyroidism and ophthalmopathy. The study's findings and limits: For ophthalmopathy, model prediction preceded onset by a median about 6.4 months.

From RNA transcripts, TCR beta CDR3 regions were amplified. The HTBI primer set drove a first-round RT-PCR of the TCR CDR3. In TCRdb, the multiplex PCR reads were re-called with MiXCR into one record per CDR3 protein. The sample contains approximately 640,000 distinct CDR3 sequences, 17% of which appear only once. There are many counts of this clonotype. What it binds is unknown. V lost 5 bases and J lost 7; bases outside the gene matches: 8. This CDR3 has 13 amino acids. Looked up from germline, CDR1 is DFQATT and CDR2 is SNEGSKA (reference sequence). Pregnant or lactating patients were excluded, as were those with uncontrolled infection or other autoimmune disease. About 10 ml fresh peripheral blood yielded the PBMCs.

This TCR derives from a man aged 50 to 59 with Graves' hyperthyroidism. The sequenced sample consisted of blood. The chain has TRBV20-1 and TRBJ2-3; 8 bases agree with TRBD2. CDR3 nucleotide sequence: TGCAGTGCTGAAAGCGGGAGCCCCAATACGCAGTATTTT. Protein sequence: CSAESGSPNTQYF.